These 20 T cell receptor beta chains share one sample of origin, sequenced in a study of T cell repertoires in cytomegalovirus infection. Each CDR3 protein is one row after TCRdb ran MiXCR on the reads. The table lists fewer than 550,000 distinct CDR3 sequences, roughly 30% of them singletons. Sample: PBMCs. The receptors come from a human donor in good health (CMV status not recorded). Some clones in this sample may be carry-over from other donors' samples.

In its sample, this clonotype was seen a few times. CDR3: CASSLMANQPQHF. In DNA form, the CDR3 reads TGTGCCAGCAGTTTGATGGCAAATCAGCCCCAGCATTTT. This chain uses TRBV12-3 or TRBV12-4 with TRBJ1-5; D is ambiguous. Trimming removed 3 bases from V and 4 bases from J, with 7 bases in between. CDR3 length: 13 residues.

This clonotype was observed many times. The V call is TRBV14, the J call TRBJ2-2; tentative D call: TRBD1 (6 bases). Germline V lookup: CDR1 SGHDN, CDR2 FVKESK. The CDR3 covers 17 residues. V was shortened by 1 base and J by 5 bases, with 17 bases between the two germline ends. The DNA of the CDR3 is TGTGCCAGCAGCCAAGGCCCTTGGTCAGGACAGACCGGGGAGCTGTTTTTT. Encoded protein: CASSQGPWSGQTGELFF.

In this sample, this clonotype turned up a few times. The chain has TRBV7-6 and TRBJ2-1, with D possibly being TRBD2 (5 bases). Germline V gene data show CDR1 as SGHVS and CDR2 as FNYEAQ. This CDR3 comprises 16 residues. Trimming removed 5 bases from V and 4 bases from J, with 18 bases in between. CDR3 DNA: TGTGCCAGCAGCCCAAGTGGAACGGGATTTTACAATGAGCAGTTCTTC. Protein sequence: CASSPSGTGFYNEQFF. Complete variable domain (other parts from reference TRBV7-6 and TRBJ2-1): GAGVSQSPRYKVTKRGQDVALRCDPISGHVSLYWYRQALGQGPEFLTYFNYEAQQDKSGLPNDRFSAERPEGSISTLTIQRTEQRDSAMYRCASSPSGTGFYNEQFFGPGTRLTVL.

The CDR3 DNA reads TGTGCCAGCAGTACCGGGACAGGGGGCAGTGGCTACACCTTC. Amino acid sequence: CASSTGTGGSGYTF. This chain uses TRBV27 with TRBJ1-2; 12 nucleotides match TRBD1. This CDR3 contains 14 residues. With 5 bases clipped from V and 7 bases from J, the junction kept 5 bases outside the gene matches. Germline V CDR1 and CDR2: MNHEY, SMNVEV (reference sequence).

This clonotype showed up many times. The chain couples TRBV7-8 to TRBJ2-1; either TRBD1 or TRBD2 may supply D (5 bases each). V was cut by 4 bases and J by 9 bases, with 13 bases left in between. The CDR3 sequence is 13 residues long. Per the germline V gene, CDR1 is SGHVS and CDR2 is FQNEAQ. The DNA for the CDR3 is TGTGCCAGCAGCTCTGGGGACGTCGTTGAGCAGTTCTTC. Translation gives CASSSGDVVEQFF.

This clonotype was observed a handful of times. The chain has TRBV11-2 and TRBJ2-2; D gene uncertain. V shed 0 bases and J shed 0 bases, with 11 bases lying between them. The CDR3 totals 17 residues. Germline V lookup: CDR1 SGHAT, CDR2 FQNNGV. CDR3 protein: CASSLDVESANTGELFF. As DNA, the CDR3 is TGTGCCAGCAGCTTAGATGTTGAGTCCGCGAACACCGGGGAGCTGTTTTTT.

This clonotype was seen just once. The CDR3 DNA reads as TGCGCCAGCAGCCTATCGGAAGGTCAGCCCCAGCATTTT. Protein sequence: CASSLSEGQPQHF. J is TRBJ1-5 and V is TRBV4-3; D is uncertain. The germline CDR1 and CDR2 sequences are LGHNA and YSLEER. Deletions cut 4 bases from V and 6 bases from J, with 10 bases between. The CDR3 spans 13 residues.

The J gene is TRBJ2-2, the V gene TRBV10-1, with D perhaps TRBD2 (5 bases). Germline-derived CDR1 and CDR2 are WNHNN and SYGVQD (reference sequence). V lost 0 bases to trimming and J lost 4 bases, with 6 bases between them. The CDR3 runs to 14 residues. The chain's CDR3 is CASSESGSTGELFF. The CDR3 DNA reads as TGCGCCAGCAGTGAGTCGGGGAGCACCGGGGAGCTGTTTTTT.

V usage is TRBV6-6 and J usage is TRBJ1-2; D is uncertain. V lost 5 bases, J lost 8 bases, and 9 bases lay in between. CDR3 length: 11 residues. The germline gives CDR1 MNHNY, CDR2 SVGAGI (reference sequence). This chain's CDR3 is CASSIDSGYTF. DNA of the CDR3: TGTGCCAGCAGTATCGACTCCGGCTACACCTTC.

CDR3 DNA: TGCAGTGCTAGAGGAGGTGGCAGGCTGGCTGAGCAGTTCTTC. Its protein is CSARGGGRLAEQFF. The chain couples TRBV20-1 to TRBJ2-1; no clear D. Germline assignment: CDR1 DFQATT and CDR2 SNEGSKA (reference sequence). CDR3 size: 14 residues. V was cut by 1 base and J by 9 bases, with 16 bases left in between.

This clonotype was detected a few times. The DNA of the CDR3 is TGTGCCAGCAGTATTCCCGGGACTAGCGGCCGCACAGATACGCAGTATTTT. It encodes CASSIPGTSGRTDTQYF. The V and J genes are TRBV27 and TRBJ2-3; TRBD2 agrees at 11 bases. CDR3 length: 17 residues. The J segment lost 1 base and the V segment lost 5 bases, leaving 8 bases of the junction unmatched. Germline V gene sequence: CDR1 MNHEY, CDR2 SMNVEV (reference sequence).

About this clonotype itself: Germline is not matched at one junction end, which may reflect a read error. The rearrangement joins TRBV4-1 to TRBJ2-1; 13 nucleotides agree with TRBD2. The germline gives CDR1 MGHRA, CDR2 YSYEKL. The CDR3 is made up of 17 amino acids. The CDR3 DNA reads TGTGCCAGCAGCCACCTCGCAAGACTAGCGGGGGGCAATGAGCAGTTCTTC. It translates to CASSHLARLAGGNEQFF.

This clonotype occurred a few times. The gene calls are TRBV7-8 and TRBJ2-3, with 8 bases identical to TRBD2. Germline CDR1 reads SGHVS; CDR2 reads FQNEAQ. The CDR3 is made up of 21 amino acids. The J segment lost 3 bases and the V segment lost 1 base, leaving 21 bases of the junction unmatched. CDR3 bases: TGTGCCAGCAGCTTAGTACTACCGACTAGGTCCGGGGGCGGGGGGACAGATACGCAGTATTTT. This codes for CASSLVLPTRSGGGGTDTQYF.

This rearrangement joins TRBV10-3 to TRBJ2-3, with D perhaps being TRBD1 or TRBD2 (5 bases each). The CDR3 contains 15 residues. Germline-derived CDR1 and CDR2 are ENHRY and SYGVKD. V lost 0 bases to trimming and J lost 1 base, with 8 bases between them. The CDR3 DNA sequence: TGTGCCATCAGTGAGTCGGGGGTGGGCACAGATACGCAGTATTTT. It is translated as CAISESGVGTDTQYF.

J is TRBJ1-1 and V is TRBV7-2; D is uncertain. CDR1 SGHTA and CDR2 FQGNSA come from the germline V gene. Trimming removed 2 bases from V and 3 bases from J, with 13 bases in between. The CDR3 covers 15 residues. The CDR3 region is CASSLPTGPYTEAFF. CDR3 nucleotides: TGTGCCAGCAGCTTACCCACCGGACCTTACACTGAAGCTTTCTTT. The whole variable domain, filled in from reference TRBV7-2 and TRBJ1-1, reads GAGVSQSPSNKVTEKGKDVELRCDPISGHTALYWYRQSLGQGLEFLIYFQGNSAPDKSGLPSDRFSAERTGGSVSTLTIQRTQQEDSAVYLCASSLPTGPYTEAFFGQGTRLTVV.

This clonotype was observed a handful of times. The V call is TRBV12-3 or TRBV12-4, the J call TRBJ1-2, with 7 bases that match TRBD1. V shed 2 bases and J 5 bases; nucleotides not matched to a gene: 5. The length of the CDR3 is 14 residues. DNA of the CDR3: TGTGCCAGCAGTTTAACAGGGGCAGGGTATGGCTACACCTTC. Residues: CASSLTGAGYGYTF.

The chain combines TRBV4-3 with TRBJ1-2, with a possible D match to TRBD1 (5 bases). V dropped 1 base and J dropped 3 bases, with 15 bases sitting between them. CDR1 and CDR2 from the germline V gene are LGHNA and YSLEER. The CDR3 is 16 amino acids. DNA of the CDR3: TGCGCCAGCAGCCAAGCCCAGACAGAGACCTACTATGGCTACACCTTC. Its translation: CASSQAQTETYYGYTF.

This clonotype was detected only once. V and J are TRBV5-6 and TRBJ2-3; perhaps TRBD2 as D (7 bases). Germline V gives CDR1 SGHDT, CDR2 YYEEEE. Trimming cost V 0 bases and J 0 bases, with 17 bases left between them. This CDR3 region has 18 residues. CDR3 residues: CASSLVFGGGVSTDTQYF. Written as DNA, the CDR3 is TGTGCCAGCAGCTTGGTGTTTGGCGGGGGCGTCAGCACAGATACGCAGTATTTT.

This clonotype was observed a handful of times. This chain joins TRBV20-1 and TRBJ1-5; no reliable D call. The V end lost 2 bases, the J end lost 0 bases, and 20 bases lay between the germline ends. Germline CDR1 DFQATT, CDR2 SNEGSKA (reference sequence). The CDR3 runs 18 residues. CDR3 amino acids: CSARPPLAGVYSNQPQHF. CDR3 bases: TGCAGTGCTAGACCCCCCCTGGCCGGGGTCTATAGCAATCAGCCCCAGCATTTT.

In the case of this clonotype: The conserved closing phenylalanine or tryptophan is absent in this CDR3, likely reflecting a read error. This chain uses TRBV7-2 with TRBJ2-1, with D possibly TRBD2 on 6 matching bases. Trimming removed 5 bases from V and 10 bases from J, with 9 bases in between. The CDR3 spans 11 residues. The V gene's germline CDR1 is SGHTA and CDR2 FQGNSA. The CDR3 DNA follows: TGTGCCAGCAGCAGGGGACTGGAGCAGTTCTTA. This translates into CASSRGLEQFL.